This T cell receptor (beta chain) came from a study of cytotoxic CD8 clonotypes in ibrutinib-treated CLL. The CDR3 totals 12 residues. The germline gives CDR1 MNHNY, CDR2 SVGAGI (reference sequence). V was cut by 2 bases and J by 1 base, with 1 base left in between. Data came from immunoSEQ multiplex PCR; TCRdb stores just in-frame clones and leaves some out. Among around 150,000 clones, around nine tenths were seen once, and the ten largest hold 3% to 3.5%. This specimen was PBMCs, taken at disease progression, from a patient treated with ibrutinib. The V and J genes are TRBV6-6 and TRBJ2-3; D unresolved. This receptor was identified in a human donor with chronic lymphocytic leukemia. The CDR3 here is CASSYGTDTQYF. The CDR3 region has the DNA TGTGCCAGCAGTTACGGCACAGATACGCAGTATTTT.